This T cell receptor (beta chain) was captured in a study of PD-1 blockade in classical Hodgkin lymphoma. Points from the study as a whole: A reduction in baseline TCR diversity was reportedly seen in newly diagnosed patients relative to healthy donors. Baseline diversity was lower in partial responders and progressors than complete responders. Unlike CD8+ TCR diversity, which did not rise significantly by C4D1, CD4+ TCR diversity did.

Assay used: immunoSEQ multiplex PCR; TCRdb lists only in-frame clones, some missing. The repertoire holds more than 10,000 clones, with roughly 81% as singletons. Time point indicated: cycle 4 day 1 (C4D1), after around six weeks of nivolumab. All trial patients relapsed after autologous stem cell transplantation. Magnetic negative selection, applied to thawed PBMCs, was used to isolate the CD8+ T cells. Patients in the cohort were put on intravenous nivolumab, 3 mg/kg every 2 weeks. As for this clone: Its antigen is unknown.

Germline V CDR1 and CDR2: SGHAT, FQNNGV. Trimming took 2 bases from V and 5 from J, leaving 28 bases between them. The CDR3 sequence is 19 residues long. The receptor's source is a human donor with classical Hodgkin lymphoma. The donor label of this sample is uncertain. This material consisted of CD8+ T cells from blood, taken before the fourth cycle of nivolumab. The chain recombines TRBV11-2 with TRBJ2-7; D possibly corresponds to TRBD1 (6 bases). CDR3 sequence reads: CASSLRSGALPLPPHEQYF. DNA of the CDR3: TGTGCCAGCAGCTTACGGTCAGGGGCCTTACCCCTTCCCCCCCACGAGCAGTACTTC. The full variable domain, with the rest looked up from reference TRBV11-2 and TRBJ2-7, is EAGVAQSPRYKIIEKRQSVAFWCNPISGHATLYWYQQILGQGPKLLIQFQNNGVVDDSQLPKDRFSAERLKGVDSTLKIQPAKLEDSAVYLCASSLRSGALPLPPHEQYFGPGTRLTVT.